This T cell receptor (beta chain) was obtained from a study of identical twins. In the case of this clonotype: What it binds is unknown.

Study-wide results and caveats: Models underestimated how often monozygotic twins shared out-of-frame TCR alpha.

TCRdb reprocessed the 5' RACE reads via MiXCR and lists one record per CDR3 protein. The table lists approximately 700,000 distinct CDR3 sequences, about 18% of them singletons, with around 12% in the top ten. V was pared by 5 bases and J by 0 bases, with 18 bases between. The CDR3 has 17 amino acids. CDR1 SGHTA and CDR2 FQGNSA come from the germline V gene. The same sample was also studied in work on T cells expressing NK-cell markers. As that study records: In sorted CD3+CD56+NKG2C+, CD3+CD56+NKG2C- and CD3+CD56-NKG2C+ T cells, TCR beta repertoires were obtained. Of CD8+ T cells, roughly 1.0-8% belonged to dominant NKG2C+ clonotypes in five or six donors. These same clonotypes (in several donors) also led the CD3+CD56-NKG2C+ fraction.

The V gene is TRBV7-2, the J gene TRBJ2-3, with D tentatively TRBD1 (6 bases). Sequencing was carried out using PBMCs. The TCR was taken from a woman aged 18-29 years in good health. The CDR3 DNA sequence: TGTGCCAGCAGCCGAAGACAGGCGATCCTTAGCACAGATACGCAGTATTTT. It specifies CASSRRQAILSTDTQYF.